One and the same sample provided the 29 T cell receptor beta chains below, sequenced in a study of T cell changes during pregnancy in multiple sclerosis. Profiling relied on immunoSEQ multiplex PCR, and the TCRdb table lists in-frame clones only, not all of them. The table records about 35,000 clones, 93% of them present only once. The source was CD4+ T cells from peripheral blood mononuclear cells, collected in the first trimester of pregnancy. All receptors derive from a female donor with multiple sclerosis, enrolled in a pregnancy study.

The sample holds one count of this clone. This sequence joins TRBV28 and TRBJ2-3; TRBD2 matches 7 bases. Germline V gives CDR1 MDHEN, CDR2 SYDVKM. J was trimmed by 3 bases and V by 5 bases; bases with no gene match: 2. This CDR3 spans 13 amino acids. The CDR3 loop reads CASSGGGTDTQYF. CDR3 in DNA: TGTGCCAGCAGTGGCGGGGGAACAGATACGCAGTATTTT. The variable domain in full, with the rest retrieved from reference TRBV28 and TRBJ2-3, is DVKVTQSSRYLVKRTGEKVFLECVQDMDHENMFWYRQDPGLGLRLIYFSYDVKMKEKGDIPEGYSVSREKKERFSLILESASTNQTSMYLCASSGGGTDTQYFGPGTRLTVL.

This chain uses TRBV9 with TRBJ1-1, with D perhaps matching TRBD1 (6 bases). Germline V gene lookup returns CDR1 SGDLS and CDR2 YYNGEE. The CDR3 sequence is 15 residues long. Trimming pared 0 bases from V and 6 bases from J, leaving 15 bases between. CDR3 sequence: CASSVVGRGGAEAFF. The CDR3 DNA is TGTGCCAGCAGCGTAGTCGGTAGGGGGGGGGCTGAAGCTTTCTTT.

The DNA of the CDR3 is TGCGCCAGCAGCCGACTTATGAACACTGAAGCTTTCTTT. Translating it yields CASSRLMNTEAFF. This chain connects TRBV5-1 to TRBJ1-1; D gene ambiguous. V lost 4 bases to trimming and J lost 0 bases, with 7 bases between them. Germline CDR1 and CDR2: SGHRS and YFSETQ. This CDR3 has 13 amino acids.

This rearrangement joins TRBV7-2 to TRBJ1-5; D uncertain. The germline V gene encodes CDR1 SGHTA and CDR2 FQGNSA. The CDR3 spans 13 residues. Trimming took 2 bases from V and 6 from J, leaving 8 bases between them. The CDR3 region is CASSLIRSQPQHF. CDR3 coding DNA: TGTGCCAGCAGCTTAATTCGTAGTCAGCCCCAGCATTTT.

The rearrangement uses TRBV5-1 and TRBJ2-2; D possibly corresponds to TRBD2 (6 bases). This CDR3 is built from 16 residues. The V gene lost 1 base and the J gene lost 5 bases, with 15 bases spanning the gap. Per germline, CDR1 SGHRS and CDR2 YFSETQ. CDR3: CASSLLVLATTGELFF. The CDR3 DNA sequence: TGCGCCAGCAGCTTGTTAGTTCTAGCGACGACCGGGGAGCTGTTTTTT.

This chain links TRBV18 with TRBJ1-1; 11 bases match TRBD1. Losses at the gene ends were 3 bases for V and 4 bases for J; bases not matched to a gene: 4. Germline V gene sequence: CDR1 KGHSH, CDR2 LQKENI. This CDR3 is built from 15 residues. This chain's CDR3 is CASSPGQGAGTEAFF. CDR3 coding DNA: TGTGCCAGCTCACCCGGACAGGGGGCAGGCACTGAAGCTTTCTTT.

The CDR3 loop is CASSHRTSFSGEQYF. The CDR3 bases are TGTGCCAGCAGCCATCGGACTAGCTTTTCCGGGGAGCAGTACTTC. This rearrangement joins TRBV7-2 to TRBJ2-7, with 8 bases aligning to TRBD2. V trimming: 5 bases; J trimming: 7 bases; junction bases outside the gene matches: 13. The CDR3 is 15 amino acids. Germline values: CDR1 SGHTA, CDR2 FQGNSA. Supplemented by reference TRBV7-2 and TRBJ2-7, the full variable domain reads GAGVSQSPSNKVTEKGKDVELRCDPISGHTALYWYRQSLGQGLEFLIYFQGNSAPDKSGLPSDRFSAERTGGSVSTLTIQRTQQEDSAVYLCASSHRTSFSGEQYFGPGTRLTVT.

This rearrangement joins TRBV19 to TRBJ1-2, with 8 nucleotides matching TRBD1. V was clipped by 3 bases and J by 4 bases; unmatched bases: 4. The CDR3 extends over 14 amino acids. CDR1 and CDR2 from the germline V gene are LNHDA and SQIVND (reference sequence). CDR3 nucleotides: TGTGCCAGTAGTATGAGGACAGGGCCCTATGGCTACACCTTC. Translated, it gives CASSMRTGPYGYTF. The whole variable domain, filled in from reference TRBV19 and TRBJ1-2, reads DGGITQSPKYLFRKEGQNVTLSCEQNLNHDAMYWYRQDPGQGLRLIYYSQIVNDFQKGDIAEGYSVSREKKESFPLTVTSAQKNPTAFYLCASSMRTGPYGYTFGSGTRLTVV.

This chain joins TRBV7-2 and TRBJ1-5; D is possibly TRBD1 (6 bases). V was trimmed by 1 base and J by 2 bases, leaving 6 bases between them. Germline V gene lookup returns CDR1 SGHTA and CDR2 FQGNSA. The CDR3 spans 14 residues. CDR3 amino acids: CASSLGQGNQPQHF. CDR3 bases: TGTGCCAGCAGCTTAGGACAGGGCAATCAGCCCCAGCATTTT.

The rearrangement joins TRBV7-2 to TRBJ2-5, with 9 bases that match TRBD1. The CDR3 is made up of 16 amino acids. V dropped 5 bases and J dropped 2; count of bases not matched to a gene: 9. Germline V gives CDR1 SGHTA, CDR2 FQGNSA. The CDR3 bases are TGTGCCAGCAGCCGTCAGACAGGGGGGATTCAAGAGACCCAGTACTTC. This sequence encodes CASSRQTGGIQETQYF.

This clone has a single count. The chain combines TRBV7-2 with TRBJ1-2, with TRBD1 identical over 9 bases. This CDR3 comprises 15 residues. The V segment lost 5 bases and the J segment 0 bases; nucleotides outside the gene matches: 4. Germline CDR1 is SGHTA and CDR2 is FQGNSA. The CDR3, as DNA: TGTGCCAGCAGCCTGGGACAGGGATCTAACTATGGCTACACCTTC. Its translation: CASSLGQGSNYGYTF.

The CDR3 coding sequence is TGTGCCAGCACCACCACCGGACAGCCGAACACTGAAGCTTTCTTT. Protein sequence: CASTTTGQPNTEAFF. The J gene is TRBJ1-1, the V gene TRBV4-2, with a tentative D call TRBD1 (6 bases). There are 15 residues in the CDR3. V lost 7 bases and J lost 1, with 16 bases in between. In germline, CDR1 is LGHNA, CDR2 YNFKEQ.

The J gene is TRBJ2-3, the V gene TRBV28, with 10 bases lining up with TRBD2. Trimming at V came to 5 bases and at J to 0 bases, leaving 2 bases not matched to a gene. The germline gives CDR1 MDHEN, CDR2 SYDVKM. The CDR3 runs to 15 residues. Written as DNA, the CDR3 is TGTGCCAGCAGTCGGACTAGCGGAAGCACAGATACGCAGTATTTT. Translation gives CASSRTSGSTDTQYF.

The chain links TRBV29-1 to TRBJ1-3; D unclear. The V gene's germline CDR1 is SQVTM and CDR2 ANQGSEA. V gave up 4 bases and J gave up 0 bases, with 7 bases separating them. The CDR3 contains 13 residues. CDR3 coding DNA: TGCAGCGTTGGGGCAGGCTCTGGAAACACCATATATTTT. Translated: CSVGAGSGNTIYF. Based on the CDR3 plus reference TRBV29-1 and TRBJ1-3, the full variable domain is SAVISQKPSRDICQRGTSLTIQCQVDSQVTMMFWYRQQPGQSLTLIATANQGSEATYESGFVIDKFPISRPNLTFSTLTVSNMSPEDSSIYLCSVGAGSGNTIYFGEGSWLTVV.

V gene TRBV4-2 combines with J gene TRBJ2-7; TRBD2 matches at 9 bases. V lost 1 base and J lost 3; bases outside the gene matches: 10. From germline, CDR1 is LGHNA and CDR2 YNFKEQ. The CDR3 covers 17 residues. The CDR3 sequence is CASSQAVGGGRDYEQYF. The CDR3 nucleotides are TGTGCCAGCAGCCAAGCCGTGGGGGGCGGGAGGGACTACGAGCAGTACTTC.

The chain couples TRBV25-1 to TRBJ2-2, with D perhaps TRBD1 (6 bases). Germline assignment: CDR1 MGHDK and CDR2 SYGVNS. The CDR3 contains 16 residues. V was trimmed by 3 bases and J by 1 base, leaving 12 bases between them. DNA for the CDR3: TGTGCCAGCAGTGAGATGGGGGCGGGGAACACCGGGGAGCTGTTTTTT. The encoded protein is CASSEMGAGNTGELFF.

V gene TRBV27 combines with J gene TRBJ2-7; 8 bases map to TRBD1. The CDR3 is 17 residues long. Germline V CDR1 and CDR2: MNHEY, SMNVEV (reference sequence). The ends lost 4 bases at V and 0 bases at J; junction bases unmatched: 11. CDR3 DNA: TGTGCCAGCAGTTCCGGGACAGGCAGACCGAGCTCCTACGAGCAGTACTTC. Residues: CASSSGTGRPSSYEQYF.

The chain employs TRBV4-2 and TRBJ2-3, with 9 bases lining up with TRBD1. CDR3 size: 17 residues. CDR1 is LGHNA, CDR2 YNFKEQ, per germline. Trimming removed 0 bases from V and 2 bases from J; junction bases left unmatched: 6. The CDR3 reads CASSQESRTGVTDTQYF. The CDR3 DNA reads as TGTGCCAGCAGCCAAGAAAGCCGGACAGGGGTCACAGATACGCAGTATTTT.

This clone was counted once. The V and J genes are TRBV5-4 and TRBJ2-1; 10 bases are shared with TRBD1. CDR3 length: 16 residues. V shed 4 bases and J 10 bases; nucleotides not matched to a gene: 14. Germline assignment: CDR1 SGHNT and CDR2 YYREEE (reference sequence). CDR3 nucleotide sequence: TGTGCCAGCAGCGTCTCCGGGACAGGGGCCTTGAGGGAGCAGTTCTTC. Translated: CASSVSGTGALREQFF.

The rearrangement uses TRBV11-2 and TRBJ2-7, with D unclear. Trimming pared 5 bases from V and 3 bases from J, leaving 14 bases between. In germline, CDR1 is SGHAT, CDR2 FQNNGV. The CDR3 length is 14 residues. The CDR3 coding sequence is TGTGCCAGCAGCCCCGTCGCAGGTTTCTACGAGCAGTACTTC. Translated, it gives CASSPVAGFYEQYF.

This clone was detected only once. CDR3 protein: CASSLEPGQGAGANVLTF. DNA of the CDR3: TGTGCCAGCAGCTTGGAACCGGGACAGGGGGCTGGGGCCAACGTCCTGACTTTC. This chain uses TRBV5-5 with TRBJ2-6; TRBD1 aligns across 11 bases. V lost 0 bases to trimming and J lost 2 bases; unmatched junction nucleotides: 4. This CDR3 is 18 amino acids long. Germline lookup yields CDR1 SGHKS and CDR2 YYEKEE (reference sequence).

The chain carries TRBV11-2 and TRBJ1-2; a weak D match, TRBD1 (6 bases). Germline loops: CDR1 SGHAT, CDR2 FQNNGV. This CDR3 contains 13 residues. Trimming cost V 6 bases and J 8 bases, with 16 bases left between them. CDR3: CASSSDRTEGYTF. The CDR3 coding sequence is TGTGCCAGCAGTTCCGACAGGACGGAGGGCTACACCTTC.

This rearrangement joins TRBV28 to TRBJ2-1; possibly TRBD2 for D (7 bases). This CDR3 comprises 19 residues. With 3 bases removed from V and 6 bases from J, the gap between germline ends came to 27 bases. Germline loops: CDR1 MDHEN, CDR2 SYDVKM. The DNA of the CDR3 is TGTGCCAGCAGTTTTAGGTTCCAGCGGGACAAAAGAGGTTTCAATGAGCAGTTCTTC. This codes for CASSFRFQRDKRGFNEQFF.

This clone was picked up one time. This chain connects TRBV4-1 to TRBJ1-2; 8 bases map to TRBD1. V was pared by 0 bases and J by 1 base, with 13 bases of the junction left unmatched. Germline V gene data show CDR1 as MGHRA and CDR2 as YSYEKL. The CDR3 has 19 residues. CDR3 sequence: CASSQDQGTGSPYNYGYTF. In DNA, the CDR3 is TGCGCCAGCAGCCAAGATCAGGGGACAGGCAGCCCCTATAACTATGGCTACACCTTC.

This chain links TRBV5-1 with TRBJ2-5; D is uncertain. CDR1 and CDR2 (germline): SGHRS, YFSETQ. The CDR3 covers 11 residues. Trimming removed 4 bases from V and 2 bases from J, with 3 bases in between. The CDR3 region has the DNA TGCGCCAGCAGCGCGCAAGAGACCCAGTACTTC. Its protein is CASSAQETQYF.

This chain connects TRBV28 to TRBJ2-7, with 9 bases identical to TRBD1. V dropped 5 bases and J dropped 0; count of bases not matched to a gene: 5. Germline CDR1 reads MDHEN; CDR2 reads SYDVKM. The CDR3 extends over 15 amino acids. The CDR3 reads CASSPQGASSYEQYF. In nucleotides, the CDR3 is TGTGCCAGCAGTCCACAGGGGGCTAGCTCCTACGAGCAGTACTTC.

The chain couples TRBV23-1 to TRBJ1-1; D is unclear. TRBV23-1 counts as an open reading frame of uncertain function. V lost 6 bases to trimming and J lost 6 bases, with 5 bases between them. This CDR3 has 10 residues. Here the CDR3 reads CASRRAEAFF. In DNA, the CDR3 is TGCGCCAGCAGGCGGGCTGAAGCTTTCTTT.

The chain carries TRBV5-1 and TRBJ2-1, with 14 bases fitting TRBD2. The J segment lost 8 bases and the V segment lost 0 bases, leaving 4 bases of the junction unmatched. The CDR3 is 16 amino acids. Germline loops: CDR1 SGHRS, CDR2 YFSETQ. For the CDR3, the DNA is TGCGCCAGCAGCTTGGGACTAGCGGGAGGGGGAGATGAGCAGTTCTTC. Translation: CASSLGLAGGGDEQFF. Drawing the rest from reference TRBV5-1 and TRBJ2-1, the complete variable domain is KAGVTQTPRYLIKTRGQQVTLSCSPISGHRSVSWYQQTPGQGLQFLFEYFSETQRNKGNFPGRFSGRQFSNSRSEMNVSTLELGDSALYLCASSLGLAGGGDEQFFGPGTRLTVL.

V is TRBV5-8 and J is TRBJ1-2, with 8 bases that match TRBD1. Germline trimming cut 4 bases from V and 6 bases from J; bases unmatched to any gene: 5. This CDR3 is built from 13 residues. Germline V gene sequence: CDR1 SGHTS, CDR2 YDEGEE. The CDR3 bases are TGTGCCAGCAGCCCCCAGGGGGCGGATGGCTACACCTTC. This gives the protein CASSPQGADGYTF.